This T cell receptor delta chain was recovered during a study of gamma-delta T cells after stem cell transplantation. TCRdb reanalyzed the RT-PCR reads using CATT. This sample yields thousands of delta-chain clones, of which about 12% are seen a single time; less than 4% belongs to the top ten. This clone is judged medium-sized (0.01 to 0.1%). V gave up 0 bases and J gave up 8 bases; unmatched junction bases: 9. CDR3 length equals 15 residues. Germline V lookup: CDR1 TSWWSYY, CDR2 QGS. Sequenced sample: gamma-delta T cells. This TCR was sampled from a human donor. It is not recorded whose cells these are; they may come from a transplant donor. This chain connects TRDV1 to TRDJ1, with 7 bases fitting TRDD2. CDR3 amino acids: CALGELASYHGKLIF. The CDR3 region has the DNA TGTGCTCTTGGGGAACTTGCTTCCTATCACGGGAAACTCATCTTT.